Sequencing of this T cell receptor beta chain was carried out in a study of glioma-infiltrating T cells. The iRepertoire nested amplicon-rescue multiplex PCR amplified TCR alpha and beta CDR3s from RNA. Each CDR3 protein is one row after TCRdb ran MiXCR on the multiplex PCR reads. The sample records around 350,000 distinct CDR3 sequences, roughly two fifths being singletons. The CDR3 sequence is 14 residues long. The V gene's germline CDR1 is MNHNS and CDR2 SASEGT. The V and J ends lost 11 bases and 5 bases respectively, with 22 bases between them. The receptor was isolated from a human donor with low-grade glioma or glioblastoma, undergoing nonglioma brain surgery, or in good health (not recorded which). The chain uses TRBV6-1 and TRBJ2-7; D not certain. Sequenced input: glioma tissue, nonneoplastic brain tissue, or PBMCs (not recorded which). CDR3 nucleotide sequence: TGTGCCGGCTTCGGCCCGGTGGGTTCCAACGAGCAGTACTTC. Translated, it gives CAGFGPVGSNEQYF.